Described below is a single TCR beta chain sequence and its context. This receptor's antigen is unknown. No base-level quality is on record; no much larger clone is a single base apart. The immunoSEQ Assay, a bias-controlled multiplex PCR, was used to amplify TCRbeta CDR3 regions from genomic DNA. Per the original workflow: Within the assay, amplification of reference gene primers was used to estimate how many nucleated cells each sample contained. Sequence reads were collapsed and filtered to measure the absolute abundance of every unique TCRbeta CDR3 rearrangement. For each sample, productive Simpson clonality was calculated by taking the square root of Simpson's diversity index across productive rearrangements. TCRdb's version of the immuneACCESS table is confined to in-frame rearrangements and falls short of the full clone set. An unresolved V gene accounts for under half of the shortfall where checked; the remainder is of unknown origin. V, J and clone size are those of that table, while D and trimming were read from the DNA. The sample data list about 300,000 clones, and around 86% of these were observed just once. The biggest ten clones account for around 1.2% of the sample.

The sample belongs to a study of blood T cell repertoires in COVID-19 (dated by TCRdb to the early 2020s). Regarding the complete study: Collaborator samples came from the United States, Italy and Spain and covered acute and convalescent phases of COVID-19. The prospective study material was composed of cDNA or gDNA derived from T cells, B-cell-depleted T cells, or PBMCs. Subjects who had been exposed to COVID-19, were actively infected with it, or had recovered from it provided the deeply sampled blood TCRbeta repertoires that made up the dataset. The repertoires were released in a freely available public database meant as a resource for research on the immune response to SARS-CoV-2. Samples came from the ongoing ImmuneRACE study (first 160 participants) plus 1,254 subjects from 6 global collaborators. A de-identified subject ID, COVID-19 status, age in years and sex were almost always included in the sample metadata. Where HLA class I and class II types were available, the types were taken from metadata supplied by the sample provider, not from assay-based typing. Points the paper makes about the study in general: The quantity of clinical and demographic metadata differed by source and by participant and was supplied without curation.

CDR3 length: 15 amino acids, cysteine to phenylalanine. The CDR3 DNA has 45 bases and is translated from base 1. Based on the germline V gene (reference sequence), the CDR1 and CDR2 sequences are MNHEY and SMNVEV. Unmatched junction bases come to 6, with V trimmed by 3 bases and J by 8 bases. Each collaborating institution followed its own protocols to collect whole blood in K2EDTA tubes. For TCRbeta analysis, collaborators shipped samples in one of three forms: frozen whole blood, isolated PBMCs, or DNA extracted from either of those sample types. The chain employs TRBV27 and TRBJ1-4; 10 bases in the junction line up with TRBD1. The sample taken for sequencing was peripheral blood. The sequence derives from a man between 65 and 80 years old with acute or convalescent COVID-19. The DNA sequence follows: TGTGCCAGCAGTTTTAAGGGGACAGGGGCCGAAAAACTGTTTTTT. This is translated as CASSFKGTGAEKLFF.